The sequence of this TCR beta chain was determined in a study of STAT5B mutations in CD4+ large granular lymphocyte leukemia. This CDR3 contains 15 residues. Germline V gene lookup returns CDR1 LNHDA and CDR2 SQIVND (reference sequence). V was trimmed by 3 bases and J by 7 bases, leaving 18 bases between them. Assay used: immunoSEQ multiplex PCR; TCRdb lists only in-frame clones, some missing. In the table there are about 21,000 clones, 60% to 80% of which are singletons. This clonotype originated in a human donor in good health. V and J are TRBV19 and TRBJ1-2; TRBD1 might be the D (5 bases). The sample taken for sequencing was CD4+ T cells from blood buffy coats. The CDR3 sequence: CASSIGHVLLLGYTF. The CDR3 DNA reads as TGTGCCAGTAGTATCGGACACGTACTTCTCCTTGGCTACACCTTC.